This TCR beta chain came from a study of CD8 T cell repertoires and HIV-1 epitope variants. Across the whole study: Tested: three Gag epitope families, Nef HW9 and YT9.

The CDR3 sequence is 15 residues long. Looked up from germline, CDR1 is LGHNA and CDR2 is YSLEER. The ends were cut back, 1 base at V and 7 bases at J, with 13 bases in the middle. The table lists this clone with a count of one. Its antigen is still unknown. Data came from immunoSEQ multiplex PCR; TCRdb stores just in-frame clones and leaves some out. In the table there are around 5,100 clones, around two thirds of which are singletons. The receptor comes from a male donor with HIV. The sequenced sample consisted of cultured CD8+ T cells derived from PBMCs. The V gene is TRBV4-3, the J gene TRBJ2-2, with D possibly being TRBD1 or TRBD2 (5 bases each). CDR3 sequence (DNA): TGCGCCAGCAGCCAAGTGCAGGGCGGGTTCGGGGAGCTGTTTTTT. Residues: CASSQVQGGFGELFF.